Listed below are T cell receptor beta chains from one sample, sequenced in a study of CD8 T cells in ankylosing spondylitis. TCRdb redid the calling of the 5' RACE reads with MiXCR, one entry per CDR3 protein. This table has approximately 300,000 distinct CDR3 sequences, less than 25% appearing once. Sample: blood, either unsorted or a sorted T cell fraction (not recorded which). These receptors originate from a female donor with ankylosing spondylitis or in good health (not recorded which). Each CDR3 is given with its conserved first and last residue. D genes are given only for firm matches. Clone size appears in some rows only: once, few, many, or a class for an expanded clone.

d_gene	abundance	j_gene	v_gene	CDR3nt	CDR3aa
TRBD2	few	TRBJ2-5	TRBV7-6	TGTGCCAGCAGCACCCCCGGACTAGCGGGAGTAGAGACCCAGTACTTC	CASSTPGLAGVETQYF
NA	NA	TRBJ1-5	TRBV20-1	TGCAGTGCTAGTTACGGGACCAGCAATCAGCCCCAGCATTTT	CSASYGTSNQPQHF
NA	NA	TRBJ1-2	TRBV28	TGTGCCAGCAGTTTCAGGGACACCAACTTCTATGGCTACACCTTC	CASSFRDTNFYGYTF
NA	many	TRBJ2-1	TRBV5-1	TGCGCCAGCACCCAGGGCCCAGGTCAACACAATGAGCAGTTCTTC	CASTQGPGQHNEQFF
NA	few	TRBJ1-1	TRBV24-1	TGTGCCACCAGTGATGGGAGGAAGACTGAAGCTTTCTTT	CATSDGRKTEAFF
NA	many	TRBJ2-3	TRBV6-1	TGTGCCAGCTTGCTGGGGGAGGTAGATACGCAGTATTTT	CASLLGEVDTQYF
TRBD1	NA	TRBJ2-7	TRBV19	TGTGCCAGTAGTTCACGGGACAGCTACTACGAGCAGTACTTC	CASSSRDSYYEQYF
NA	NA	TRBJ2-5	TRBV12-3/TRBV12-4	TGTGCCAGCAGTTTGTGGCGAGAGACCCAGTACTTC	CASSLWRETQYF
NA	many	TRBJ2-5	TRBV29-1	TGCAGCGCTCCGATCGGGGAGACCCAGTACTTC	CSAPIGETQYF
NA	NA	TRBJ1-4	TRBV7-2	TGTGCCAGCAGCTCGCTAAATTCAGAAAAACTGTTTTTT	CASSSLNSEKLFF
NA	few	TRBJ2-7	TRBV7-2	TGTGCCAGCAGCTTAAGGGACGGGAGTCCACTAGAGCAGTACTTC	CASSLRDGSPLEQYF
NA	NA	TRBJ1-2	TRBV12-3/TRBV12-4	TGTGCCAGCAGTACCGCAGGCTATGGCTACACCTTC	CASSTAGYGYTF